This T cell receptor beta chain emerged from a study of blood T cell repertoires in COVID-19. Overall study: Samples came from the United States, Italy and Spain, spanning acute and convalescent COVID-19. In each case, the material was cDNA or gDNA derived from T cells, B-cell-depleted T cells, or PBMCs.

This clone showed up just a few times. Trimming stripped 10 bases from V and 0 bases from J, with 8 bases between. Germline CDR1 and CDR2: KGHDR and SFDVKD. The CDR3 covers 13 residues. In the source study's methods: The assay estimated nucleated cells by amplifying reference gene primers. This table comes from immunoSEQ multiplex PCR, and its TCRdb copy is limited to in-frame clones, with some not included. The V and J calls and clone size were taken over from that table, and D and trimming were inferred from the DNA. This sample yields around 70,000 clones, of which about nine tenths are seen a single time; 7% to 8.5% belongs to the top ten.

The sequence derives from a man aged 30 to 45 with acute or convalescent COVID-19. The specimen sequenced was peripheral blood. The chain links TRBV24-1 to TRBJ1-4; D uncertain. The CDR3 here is CATTTTTNEKLFF. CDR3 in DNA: TGTGCCACGACTACAACAACTAATGAAAAACTGTTTTTT.